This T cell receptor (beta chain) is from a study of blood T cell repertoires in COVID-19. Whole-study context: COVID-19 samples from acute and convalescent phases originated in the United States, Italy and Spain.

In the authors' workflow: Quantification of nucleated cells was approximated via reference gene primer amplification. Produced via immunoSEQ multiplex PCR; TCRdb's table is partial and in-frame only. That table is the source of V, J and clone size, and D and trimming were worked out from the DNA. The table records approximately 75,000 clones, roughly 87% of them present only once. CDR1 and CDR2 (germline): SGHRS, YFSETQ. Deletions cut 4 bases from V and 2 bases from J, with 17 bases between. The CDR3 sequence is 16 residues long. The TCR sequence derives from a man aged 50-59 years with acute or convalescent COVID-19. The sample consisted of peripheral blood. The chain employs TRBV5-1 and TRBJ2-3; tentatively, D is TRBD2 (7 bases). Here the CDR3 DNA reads TGCGCCAGCAGCAACCCTAGGGGGGGGCCCACAGATACGCAGTATTTT. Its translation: CASSNPRGGPTDTQYF.